Listed below are T cell receptor beta chains from one sample, sequenced in a study of blood T cell repertoires in COVID-19. Clones were sequenced by immunoSEQ multiplex PCR, and TCRdb holds only the in-frame ones, with some missing. The data show tens of thousands of clones, about 79% seen once. Sequenced sample: peripheral blood. These receptors originate from a man aged 55 to 70 with acute or convalescent COVID-19. Each CDR3 is given with its conserved first and last residue. A D gene is named only where the DNA matches it firmly. Size tells how often a clone was seen (once, few, many) or the class of an expanded clone, and some rows leave it out.

abundance: .; j_gene: TRBJ1-1; len: 17; d_gene: .; v_gene: TRBV19; CDR3aa: CASSLLPGGGGRTEAFF; CDR3nt: TGTGCCAGTAGCCTCCTCCCTGGGGGAGGGGGTCGGACTGAAGCTTTCTTT
abundance: .; j_gene: TRBJ1-1; len: 17; d_gene: TRBD1; v_gene: TRBV28; CDR3aa: CASSQNGRGHLNTEAFF; CDR3nt: TGTGCCAGCAGCCAGAACGGCAGGGGGCACCTGAACACTGAAGCTTTCTTT
abundance: .; j_gene: TRBJ2-2; len: 15; d_gene: TRBD2; v_gene: TRBV3-1/TRBV3-2; CDR3aa: CASSQQAGRGGELFF; CDR3nt: TGTGCCAGCAGCCAACAGGCAGGGAGGGGCGGGGAGCTGTTTTTT
abundance: .; j_gene: TRBJ1-2; len: 15; d_gene: .; v_gene: TRBV5-8; CDR3aa: CASSPWTEANYGYTF; CDR3nt: TGTGCCAGCAGCCCATGGACAGAAGCTAACTATGGCTACACCTTC
abundance: .; j_gene: TRBJ1-1; len: 14; d_gene: TRBD1; v_gene: TRBV5-1; CDR3aa: CATGTGGPGTEAFF; CDR3nt: TGCGCCACCGGGACAGGTGGCCCGGGAACTGAAGCTTTCTTT
abundance: few; j_gene: TRBJ1-6; len: 14; d_gene: TRBD1; v_gene: TRBV2; CDR3aa: CASSAGTENSPLHF; CDR3nt: TGTGCCAGCAGTGCGGGGACAGAAAATTCACCCCTCCACTTT
abundance: .; j_gene: TRBJ1-5; len: 14; d_gene: .; v_gene: TRBV19; CDR3aa: CASSIGGSNQPQHF; CDR3nt: TGTGCCAGTAGTATAGGAGGAAGCAATCAGCCCCAGCATTTT
abundance: .; j_gene: TRBJ1-2; len: 15; d_gene: .; v_gene: TRBV4-2; CDR3aa: CASSQDARGDYGYTF; CDR3nt: TGTGCCAGCAGCCAAGATGCCAGGGGAGACTATGGCTACACCTTC
abundance: few; j_gene: TRBJ1-2; len: 14; d_gene: .; v_gene: TRBV18; CDR3aa: CASSTDGGDYGYTF; CDR3nt: TGTGCCAGCTCAACGGACGGGGGGGACTATGGCTACACCTTC
abundance: .; j_gene: TRBJ2-1; len: 15; d_gene: .; v_gene: TRBV4-1; CDR3aa: CASSQVAVSYNEQFF; CDR3nt: TGCGCCAGCAGCCAAGTGGCAGTTTCCTACAATGAGCAGTTCTTC
abundance: .; j_gene: TRBJ1-5; len: 15; d_gene: .; v_gene: TRBV4-2; CDR3aa: CASSQSQRDGQPQHF; CDR3nt: TGTGCCAGCAGCCAATCACAGAGGGATGGTCAGCCCCAGCATTTT
abundance: .; j_gene: TRBJ2-7; len: 15; d_gene: .; v_gene: TRBV11-3; CDR3aa: CASSLYAGDSYEQYF; CDR3nt: TGTGCCAGCAGCTTATATGCAGGCGATTCCTACGAGCAGTACTTC
abundance: .; j_gene: TRBJ1-6; len: 12; d_gene: .; v_gene: TRBV30; CDR3aa: CAWSSGGSPLHF; CDR3nt: TGTGCCTGGAGCTCGGGAGGGTCACCCCTCCACTTT
abundance: .; j_gene: TRBJ1-1; len: 13; d_gene: TRBD1; v_gene: TRBV13; CDR3aa: CASSSTLTGEAFF; CDR3nt: TGTGCCAGCAGCTCCACTTTGACAGGGGAAGCTTTCTTT
abundance: .; j_gene: TRBJ1-6; len: 14; d_gene: .; v_gene: TRBV1; CDR3aa: CTSSQGRNYSPLHF; CDR3nt: TGCACCAGCAGCCAAGGCAGGAACTATTCACCCCTCCACTTT
abundance: .; j_gene: TRBJ2-4; len: 18; d_gene: .; v_gene: TRBV11-2; CDR3aa: CASSLVELGVQAKNIQYF; CDR3nt: TGTGCCAGCAGCTTAGTCGAGTTAGGGGTCCAGGCCAAAAACATTCAGTACTTC
abundance: .; j_gene: TRBJ2-3; len: 16; d_gene: .; v_gene: TRBV20-1; CDR3aa: CSASLSRGPSTDTQYF; CDR3nt: TGCAGTGCTAGTCTATCGCGGGGGCCTAGCACAGATACGCAGTATTTT
abundance: .; j_gene: TRBJ2-3; len: 13; d_gene: .; v_gene: TRBV12-5; CDR3aa: CASGLGGTDTQYF; CDR3nt: TGTGCTAGTGGTTTGGGCGGCACAGATACGCAGTATTTT
abundance: .; j_gene: TRBJ1-1; len: 16; d_gene: TRBD1; v_gene: TRBV28; CDR3aa: CASKTGGTGMNTEAFF; CDR3nt: TGTGCCAGCAAAACAGGGGGCACGGGAATGAACACTGAAGCTTTCTTT
abundance: .; j_gene: TRBJ1-1; len: 16; d_gene: TRBD1; v_gene: TRBV5-1; CDR3aa: CASSLGQGKMNTEAFF; CDR3nt: TGCGCCAGCAGCCTCGGACAGGGAAAAATGAACACTGAAGCTTTCTTT
abundance: .; j_gene: TRBJ1-5; len: 14; d_gene: .; v_gene: TRBV6-5; CDR3aa: CASSSSRSNQPQHF; CDR3nt: TGTGCCAGCAGTTCTTCCCGTAGCAATCAGCCCCAGCATTTT
abundance: .; j_gene: TRBJ2-5; len: 13; d_gene: .; v_gene: TRBV5-6; CDR3aa: CASSFSGAKTQYF; CDR3nt: TGTGCCAGCAGCTTCTCAGGGGCGAAGACCCAGTACTTC
abundance: few; j_gene: TRBJ1-2; len: 16; d_gene: .; v_gene: TRBV3-1/TRBV3-2; CDR3aa: CASSLAGALAYYGYTF; CDR3nt: TGTGCCAGCAGCCTAGCGGGGGCTCTTGCGTACTATGGCTACACCTTC
abundance: .; j_gene: TRBJ2-5; len: 15; d_gene: .; v_gene: TRBV15; CDR3aa: CATSRDPTTRGTQYF; CDR3nt: TGTGCCACCAGCAGAGATCCCACCACCCGGGGGACCCAGTACTTC
abundance: .; j_gene: TRBJ1-2; len: 15; d_gene: .; v_gene: TRBV28; CDR3aa: CASSLSLRGGYGYTF; CDR3nt: TGTGCCAGCAGTTTAAGTCTAAGGGGAGGCTATGGCTACACCTTC
abundance: .; j_gene: TRBJ2-4; len: 14; d_gene: TRBD2; v_gene: TRBV18; CDR3aa: CASGTSGAKNIQYF; CDR3nt: TGTGCCAGCGGGACTAGCGGGGCGAAAAACATTCAGTACTTC
abundance: .; j_gene: TRBJ2-5; len: 13; d_gene: TRBD2; v_gene: TRBV30; CDR3aa: CAWSVAGEETQYF; CDR3nt: TGTGCCTGGAGTGTAGCGGGGGAAGAGACCCAGTACTTC
abundance: .; j_gene: TRBJ1-1; len: 12; d_gene: .; v_gene: TRBV18; CDR3aa: CASSPAGKSAFF; CDR3nt: TGTGCCAGCTCACCAGCCGGGAAATCGGCTTTCTTT
abundance: .; j_gene: TRBJ2-1; len: 13; d_gene: TRBD1; v_gene: TRBV12-3/TRBV12-4; CDR3aa: CASSSTGNNEQFF; CDR3nt: TGTGCCAGCTCTTCGACAGGGAATAATGAGCAGTTCTTC
abundance: .; j_gene: TRBJ2-7; len: 13; d_gene: .; v_gene: TRBV7-2; CDR3aa: CASSLSPPGEQYF; CDR3nt: TGTGCCAGCAGCTTATCCCCGCCGGGGGAGCAGTACTTC
abundance: .; j_gene: TRBJ2-1; len: 15; d_gene: TRBD2; v_gene: TRBV2; CDR3aa: CASSLGLAGGQGQFF; CDR3nt: TGTGCCAGCAGTCTGGGGCTAGCGGGGGGGCAAGGGCAGTTCTTC
abundance: .; j_gene: TRBJ1-5; len: 15; d_gene: .; v_gene: TRBV7-8; CDR3aa: CASSLASGPNQPQHF; CDR3nt: TGTGCCAGCAGCTTAGCCTCAGGGCCCAATCAGCCCCAGCATTTT
abundance: few; j_gene: TRBJ1-5; len: 17; d_gene: TRBD1; v_gene: TRBV5-1; CDR3aa: CASSPGTGNTGDQPQHF; CDR3nt: TGCGCCAGCAGCCCAGGGACAGGCAACACGGGGGATCAGCCCCAGCATTTT
abundance: .; j_gene: TRBJ1-6; len: 16; d_gene: TRBD1; v_gene: TRBV4-1; CDR3aa: CASSLQGAGYNSPLHF; CDR3nt: TGCGCCAGCAGCCTACAGGGGGCCGGGTATAATTCACCCCTCCACTTT
abundance: .; j_gene: TRBJ1-2; len: 12; d_gene: .; v_gene: TRBV2; CDR3aa: CASGGIPGQDTF; CDR3nt: TGTGCCAGCGGAGGAATTCCGGGACAAGACACCTTC
abundance: .; j_gene: TRBJ1-1; len: 16; d_gene: .; v_gene: TRBV15; CDR3aa: CATSTRGGGLDTEAFF; CDR3nt: TGTGCCACCAGCACCCGAGGGGGGGGGCTGGACACTGAAGCTTTCTTT
abundance: .; j_gene: TRBJ1-1; len: 17; d_gene: .; v_gene: TRBV4-1; CDR3aa: CASSQPFGRGARTEAFF; CDR3nt: TGCGCCAGCAGCCAGCCTTTCGGTAGGGGTGCACGGACTGAAGCTTTCTTT
abundance: .; j_gene: TRBJ1-6; len: 15; d_gene: .; v_gene: TRBV25-1; CDR3aa: CASSRGDAYNSPLHF; CDR3nt: TGTGCCAGCAGTAGAGGAGACGCCTATAATTCACCCCTCCACTTT
abundance: .; j_gene: TRBJ1-4; len: 15; d_gene: TRBD1; v_gene: TRBV28; CDR3aa: CASSRPTGGDEKLFF; CDR3nt: TGTGCCAGCAGTCGACCGACAGGGGGCGACGAAAAACTGTTTTTT
abundance: .; j_gene: TRBJ1-3; len: 15; d_gene: .; v_gene: TRBV6-5; CDR3aa: CASSYAPDSGNTIYF; CDR3nt: TGTGCCAGCAGTTACGCCCCAGACTCTGGAAACACCATATATTTT
abundance: .; j_gene: TRBJ2-1; len: 16; d_gene: TRBD1; v_gene: TRBV7-9; CDR3aa: CASSPTGGHIYNEQFF; CDR3nt: TGTGCCAGCAGCCCAACAGGGGGCCACATCTACAATGAGCAGTTCTTC
abundance: .; j_gene: TRBJ1-1; len: 14; d_gene: TRBD1; v_gene: TRBV7-9; CDR3aa: CASSRQGERTEAFF; CDR3nt: TGTGCCAGCAGCCGCCAGGGGGAAAGGACTGAAGCTTTCTTT
abundance: .; j_gene: TRBJ1-5; len: 13; d_gene: .; v_gene: TRBV28; CDR3aa: CASQGGGDQPQHF; CDR3nt: TGTGCCAGCCAGGGTGGGGGCGATCAGCCCCAGCATTTT
abundance: .; j_gene: TRBJ1-4; len: 14; d_gene: TRBD1; v_gene: TRBV2; CDR3aa: CASSPRQGPEKLFF; CDR3nt: TGTGCCAGCAGCCCAAGACAGGGACCCGAAAAACTGTTTTTT
abundance: once; j_gene: TRBJ1-5; len: 13; d_gene: .; v_gene: TRBV28; CDR3aa: CASRPWGDQPQHF; CDR3nt: TGTGCCAGCCGCCCGTGGGGAGACCAGCCCCAGCATTTT
abundance: .; j_gene: TRBJ2-2; len: 15; d_gene: TRBD1; v_gene: TRBV6-5; CDR3aa: CASRTGGASTGELFF; CDR3nt: TGTGCCAGCAGGACAGGGGGCGCAAGCACCGGGGAGCTGTTTTTT
abundance: .; j_gene: TRBJ2-5; len: 15; d_gene: TRBD1; v_gene: TRBV4-1; CDR3aa: CASSQGDRGVETQYF; CDR3nt: TGCGCCAGCAGCCAAGGCGACAGGGGGGTGGAGACCCAGTACTTC
abundance: once; j_gene: TRBJ1-6; len: 14; d_gene: TRBD1; v_gene: TRBV6-5; CDR3aa: CASSRQGRGSPLHF; CDR3nt: TGTGCCAGCAGTAGACAGGGACGTGGTTCACCCCTCCACTTT
abundance: .; j_gene: TRBJ1-1; len: 15; d_gene: TRBD1; v_gene: TRBV19; CDR3aa: CASTGQGLMNTEAFF; CDR3nt: TGTGCCAGTACAGGACAGGGGTTGATGAACACTGAAGCTTTCTTT
abundance: .; j_gene: TRBJ2-3; len: 15; d_gene: TRBD2; v_gene: TRBV6-5; CDR3aa: CASSDLAGGSDTQYF; CDR3nt: TGTGCCAGCAGCGACCTAGCGGGGGGGTCGGATACGCAGTATTTT
abundance: .; j_gene: TRBJ1-4; len: 15; d_gene: .; v_gene: TRBV4-2; CDR3aa: CASSQERGLGEKLFF; CDR3nt: TGTGCCAGCAGCCAAGAGCGGGGCTTGGGAGAAAAACTGTTTTTT
abundance: .; j_gene: TRBJ1-2; len: 17; d_gene: .; v_gene: TRBV7-8; CDR3aa: CASSSTHLRIFNYGYTF; CDR3nt: TGTGCCAGCAGCTCAACCCATTTGAGGATTTTTAACTATGGCTACACCTTC
abundance: few; j_gene: TRBJ1-4; len: 15; d_gene: .; v_gene: TRBV7-2; CDR3aa: CASSPRKVAYEKLFF; CDR3nt: TGTGCCAGCAGCCCCCGAAAGGTAGCATATGAAAAACTGTTTTTT
abundance: once; j_gene: TRBJ1-1; len: 13; d_gene: .; v_gene: TRBV29-1; CDR3aa: CSVDGQTNTEAFF; CDR3nt: TGCAGCGTTGACGGACAGACGAACACTGAAGCTTTCTTT
abundance: .; j_gene: TRBJ2-1; len: 18; d_gene: TRBD2; v_gene: TRBV4-1; CDR3aa: CASSSKASGGPRVDEQFF; CDR3nt: TGCGCCAGCAGCTCAAAGGCTAGCGGGGGGCCGCGGGTTGATGAGCAGTTCTTC
abundance: .; j_gene: TRBJ1-1; len: 15; d_gene: TRBD1; v_gene: TRBV28; CDR3aa: CASGARGTGTTEAFF; CDR3nt: TGTGCCAGCGGCGCCAGAGGGACAGGAACTACTGAAGCTTTCTTT
abundance: .; j_gene: TRBJ1-4; len: 14; d_gene: .; v_gene: TRBV18; CDR3aa: CASSPLQGREKLFF; CDR3nt: TGTGCCAGCTCACCCTTACAGGGACGTGAAAAACTGTTTTTT